These T cell receptor beta chains were read from a single sample in a study of blood T cells in healthy people across ages. TCRdb reprocessed the 5' RACE reads via MiXCR and lists one record per CDR3 protein. The table lists a few hundred thousand distinct CDR3 sequences, over 25% of them singletons. These data were also reused for a study on T cells of mothers and their children.

Specimen: blood. The receptors stem from a boy under 10 years old in good health. CDR3s include the opening cysteine and the closing phenylalanine or tryptophan. The D gene is left open where the match is weak. A row's size may be missing; if present it is once, few, many or a size class.

18,TRBJ2-7,TRBD2,.,TRBV20-1,CSARDQSGTSGKTYEQYF,TGCAGTGCTAGAGATCAATCAGGGACTAGCGGGAAGACCTACGAGCAGTACTTC
16,TRBJ2-2,.,.,TRBV6-5,CATGRDGQGITGELFF,TGTGCTACGGGGAGGGATGGACAGGGAATCACCGGGGAGCTGTTTTTT
16,TRBJ1-6,.,.,TRBV11-2,CASSPGEGSYNSPLHF,TGTGCCAGCAGCCCAGGGGAGGGCTCCTATAATTCACCCCTCCACTTT
14,TRBJ1-1,.,many,TRBV10-3,CAIRTLRVVAEAFF,TGTGCCATCAGGACTTTAAGGGTTGTCGCTGAAGCTTTCTTT
16,TRBJ2-1,TRBD1,once,TRBV19,CASTSRTGGGYNEQFF,TGTGCCAGTACCTCTCGAACAGGGGGCGGCTACAATGAGCAGTTCTTC
16,TRBJ2-5,TRBD2,.,TRBV7-8,CASSLGLAVDGETQYF,TGTGCCAGCAGCCTGGGACTAGCGGTGGACGGGGAGACCCAGTACTTC
18,TRBJ2-5,TRBD2,few,TRBV4-3,CASSRHTAGLAGKETQYF,TGCGCCAGCAGCCGGCACACGGCGGGACTAGCGGGAAAAGAGACCCAGTACTTC
14,TRBJ2-7,.,few,TRBV5-1,CASSSDRFTYEQYF,TGCGCCAGCAGCTCCGACCGATTTACCTACGAGCAGTACTTC
14,TRBJ1-1,.,few,TRBV7-3,CASSLMGGGGEAFF,TGTGCCAGCAGCTTAATGGGGGGAGGCGGAGAAGCTTTCTTT
14,TRBJ2-2,.,.,TRBV27,CASSLNRLSGELFF,TGTGCCAGCAGTTTAAACAGACTTTCCGGGGAGCTGTTTTTT
16,TRBJ2-5,.,many,TRBV28,CASTLGGGGGGETQYF,TGTGCCAGCACTCTGGGGGGCGGCGGTGGAGGGGAGACCCAGTACTTC
15,TRBJ1-1,TRBD1,few,TRBV27,CASSPYTGGQAEAFF,TGTGCCAGCAGTCCCTACACAGGGGGGCAAGCTGAAGCTTTCTTT
14,TRBJ1-2,TRBD1,.,TRBV3-1,CASSRDRGRSGYTF,TGTGCCAGCAGCCGGGACAGGGGGAGAAGTGGCTACACCTTC
17,TRBJ2-1,TRBD2,.,TRBV4-3,CASSQDSTSGLYNEQFF,TGCGCCAGCAGCCAAGATTCCACTAGCGGGCTGTACAATGAGCAGTTCTTC
14,TRBJ2-7,TRBD1,few,TRBV5-1,CASSLGDSHSEQYF,TGCGCCAGCAGCTTGGGGGACAGCCACTCGGAGCAGTACTTC
17,TRBJ2-3,TRBD1,few,TRBV6-6,CASSPPRDRAVTDTQYF,TGTGCCAGCAGCCCCCCCCGGGACAGGGCGGTCACAGATACGCAGTATTTT
15,TRBJ2-4,.,.,TRBV6-6,CASSYSRDGKNIQYF,TGTGCCAGCAGTTACTCGAGGGACGGTAAAAACATTCAGTACTTC
17,TRBJ2-1,TRBD1,.,TRBV20-1,CSARDTGGNFNRNEQFF,TGCAGTGCTAGGGACACAGGGGGAAATTTCAATAGGAATGAGCAGTTCTTC
19,TRBJ2-5,TRBD2,few,TRBV27,CASSLSPRVRGGVEETQYF,TGTGCCAGCAGTTTATCTCCCCGGGTTCGGGGGGGAGTTGAAGAGACCCAGTACTTC
14,TRBJ2-2,TRBD2,.,TRBV24-1,CAAGGRGDTGELFF,TGTGCCGCCGGAGGGAGGGGTGACACCGGGGAGCTGTTTTTT
12,TRBJ2-7,.,.,TRBV20-1,CSAQLGIYEQYF,TGCAGTGCCCAACTAGGGATCTACGAGCAGTACTTC
14,TRBJ2-1,.,.,TRBV6-5,CASRATGPEGEQFF,TGTGCCAGCAGGGCGACAGGCCCGGAGGGTGAGCAGTTCTTC
15,TRBJ2-7,.,.,TRBV4-3,CASSQEFAGSYEQYF,TGCGCCAGCAGCCAAGAGTTCGCGGGGTCCTACGAGCAGTACTTC
13,TRBJ2-3,.,few,TRBV6-5,CASSNGGTDTQYF,TGTGCCAGCAGCAATGGGGGCACAGATACGCAGTATTTT
15,TRBJ2-1,.,.,TRBV15,CATSSPGQRENEQFF,TGTGCCACCAGCAGCCCGGGACAAAGGGAGAATGAGCAGTTCTTC
13,TRBJ2-7,TRBD1,few,TRBV10-3,CAIRSGQSYEQYF,TGTGCCATCAGGTCGGGACAGTCCTACGAGCAGTACTTC
16,TRBJ1-2,TRBD1,few,TRBV7-9,CASSLSGGTAHYGYTF,TGTGCCAGCAGCTTATCGGGGGGGACAGCTCACTATGGCTACACCTTC
13,TRBJ2-5,.,.,TRBV12-3/TRBV12-4,CASSSPPPETQYF,TGTGCCAGCAGCTCTCCGCCTCCAGAGACCCAGTACTTC
14,TRBJ2-1,.,.,TRBV15,CAASRDQGYGEQFF,TGTGCCGCCAGCAGAGATCAGGGCTATGGTGAGCAGTTCTTC
14,TRBJ2-1,TRBD2,few,TRBV30,CAWGLSGGTNEQFF,TGTGCCTGGGGTCTCAGCGGGGGCACTAATGAGCAGTTCTTC
14,TRBJ2-5,TRBD2,few,TRBV2,CASPSSGGAETQYF,TGTGCCAGCCCTTCTAGCGGGGGGGCGGAGACCCAGTACTTC
13,TRBJ2-7,.,.,TRBV7-2,CASSLILRGEQYF,TGTGCCAGCAGCCTAATCCTCCGGGGCGAGCAGTACTTC